Each of the 30 T cell receptor beta chains below was sequenced from the same sample in a study of shared clonotypes between healthy human individuals. Sequencing used immunoSEQ multiplex PCR; TCRdb keeps in-frame clones, though not all of them. The table has about 820,000 clones, 80% to 95% seen once; the top ten hold more than 20%. Naive CD8 cells, CD45RO-negative and positively selected for CCR7, excluded terminally differentiated effector memory CD45RA+ cells. Sequencing was performed on naive CD8+ T cells sorted from blood. These receptors originate from a man aged 25-45 years in good health.

About this clone itself: A read error may account for a junction end that differs from germline. The chain is built from TRBV18 and TRBJ2-1; the match to TRBD1 covers 8 bases. Germline V gives CDR1 KGHSH, CDR2 LQKENI. CDR3 size: 17 residues. This CDR3 reads CASSLGTGEGFYIEQFF. The CDR3 DNA is TGTGCCAGCTCACTCGGGACAGGCGAGGGGTTCTACATTGAGCAGTTCTTC. The variable domain in full, completed from reference TRBV18 and TRBJ2-1, reads NAGVMQNPRHLVRRRGQEARLRCSPMKGHSHVYWYRQLPEEGLKFMVYLQKENIIDESGMPKERFSAEFPKEGPSILRIQQVVRGDSAAYFCASSLGTGEGFYIEQFFGPGTRLTVL.

This clone was seen a handful of times. This rearrangement joins TRBV11-2 to TRBJ2-5; 9 bases are shared with TRBD1. The length of the CDR3 is 16 residues. Germline V CDR1 and CDR2: SGHAT, FQNNGV. Unmatched junction bases numbered 10, after V lost 6 bases and J lost 2 bases. The CDR3, as DNA: TGTGCCAGCAGGAAACAGGGGGCCCTCCGACAAGAGACCCAGTACTTC. Its translation: CASRKQGALRQETQYF.

V usage is TRBV2 and J usage is TRBJ2-3; TRBD2 aligns across 7 bases. The CDR3 runs 13 residues. CDR1 and CDR2 (germline): SNHLY, FYNNEI. J was trimmed by 1 base and V by 9 bases; bases with no gene match: 4. CDR3 sequence: CARGLSGTDTQYF. CDR3 nucleotides: TGTGCCAGGGGACTATCCGGCACAGATACGCAGTATTTT.

This chain connects TRBV27 to TRBJ2-7, with TRBD2 identical over 8 bases. The CDR3 is 14 amino acids. From germline, CDR1 is MNHEY and CDR2 SMNVEV (reference sequence). V trimming: 6 bases; J trimming: 6 bases; junction bases outside the gene matches: 10. CDR3 sequence reads: CASSGGGVSGEQYF. DNA for the CDR3: TGTGCCAGCAGCGGGGGGGGCGTGTCAGGCGAGCAGTACTTC.

This clone occurred many times. It may be a read error: a sequence one base away is much more abundant. The chain joins TRBV10-1 to TRBJ2-2; TRBD1 is a possible D gene (5 bases). The V end was cut by 3 bases, the J end by 3 bases, with 5 bases between. Germline V gives CDR1 WNHNN, CDR2 SYGVQD (reference sequence). The CDR3 consists of 13 residues. CDR3 coding DNA: TGCGCCAGCAGTGACAGGGACACCGGGGAGCTGTTTTTT. This gives the protein CASSDRDTGELFF.

To note about this clone: The germline gene is not matched at one end of the junction; a read error may be the cause. The chain carries TRBV4-1 and TRBJ2-5; D is unresolved. The CDR3 consists of 15 residues. The germline CDR1 and CDR2 sequences are MGHRA and YSYEKL. The CDR3 reads CASSQGFGFQGTQYF. The CDR3 DNA is TGCGCCAGCAGCCAAGGTTTCGGTTTCCAAGGGACCCAGTACTTC.

This clone was detected only once. The V call is TRBV9, the J call TRBJ2-1; tentatively, D is TRBD1 (6 bases). CDR1 SGDLS and CDR2 YYNGEE come from the germline V gene. Trimming left V 3 bases short and J 8 bases short, with 21 bases between. The CDR3 length is 16 residues. CDR3 DNA: TGTGCCAGCAGCGACTTACAGGGTGGTTTTAGAGATGAGCAGTTCTTC. It is translated as CASSDLQGGFRDEQFF.

The chain carries TRBV9 and TRBJ1-1; 7 bases align to TRBD1. The CDR3 is 15 amino acids. J was trimmed by 3 bases and V by 2 bases; bases with no gene match: 7. The germline V gene encodes CDR1 SGDLS and CDR2 YYNGEE. For the CDR3, the DNA is TGTGCCAGCAGCGTTGGAGGGGGCGCGCACACTGAAGCTTTCTTT. Its translation: CASSVGGGAHTEAFF.

This chain links TRBV11-2 with TRBJ2-1, with 9 positions matching TRBD2. The V segment lost 1 base and the J segment 10 bases; nucleotides outside the gene matches: 8. The CDR3 runs 15 residues. Looked up from germline, CDR1 is SGHAT and CDR2 is FQNNGV. The chain's CDR3 is CASSLAFVAGDEQFF. DNA for the CDR3: TGTGCCAGCAGCTTAGCGTTCGTAGCGGGGGACGAGCAGTTCTTC.

The genes are TRBV6-6 and TRBJ1-3, with D uncertain. With 5 bases removed from V and 0 bases from J, the gap between germline ends came to 2 bases. CDR3 length: 12 residues. Germline CDR1 and CDR2: MNHNY and SVGAGI (reference sequence). CDR3: CASSLSGNTIYF. CDR3 coding DNA: TGTGCCAGCAGTCTCTCTGGAAACACCATATATTTT.

The chain is built from TRBV4-2 and TRBJ2-7; D remains unclear. The CDR3 length is 12 residues. The V end was cut by 0 bases, the J end by 7 bases, with 7 bases between. Germline values: CDR1 LGHNA, CDR2 YNFKEQ. CDR3 residues: CASSQDLREQYF. CDR3 bases: TGTGCCAGCAGCCAAGATCTCCGGGAGCAGTACTTC.

The chain joins TRBV11-2 to TRBJ2-7, with a possible D match to TRBD1 (5 bases). The CDR3 contains 12 residues. Germline assignment: CDR1 SGHAT and CDR2 FQNNGV. Trimming took off 4 bases at V and 4 bases at J, with 8 bases between the two ends. As DNA, the CDR3 is TGTGCCAGCAGCTACACAGGTTACGAGCAGTACTTC. This encodes CASSYTGYEQYF.

The genes are TRBV15 and TRBJ2-3; D may be TRBD1 (6 bases). The V gene lost 3 bases and the J gene lost 4 bases, with 26 bases spanning the gap. Germline V gives CDR1 LNHNV, CDR2 YYDKDF (reference sequence). The CDR3 spans 19 residues. CDR3 residues: CATSSGTPTFNQVADTQYF. DNA for the CDR3: TGTGCCACCAGCAGCGGGACACCAACCTTCAATCAAGTCGCAGATACGCAGTATTTT.

This clone has more than one count but fewer than ten. V and J are TRBV2 and TRBJ2-7, with 8 bases matching TRBD1. The ends lost 1 base at V and 5 bases at J; junction bases unmatched: 7. The CDR3 sequence is 15 residues long. Germline V lookup: CDR1 SNHLY, CDR2 FYNNEI. The CDR3 coding sequence is TGTGCCAGCAGTGAAGGGGGAGCAGGGGGCGACGAGCAGTACTTC. Residues: CASSEGGAGGDEQYF.

This chain connects TRBV6-6 to TRBJ1-1; 7 bases are a match to TRBD1. Trimming at V came to 8 bases and at J to 1 base, leaving 4 bases not matched to a gene. The CDR3 sequence is 13 residues long. The germline V gene has CDR1 MNHNY and CDR2 SVGAGI (reference sequence). The CDR3 here is CASLRTGNTEAFF. DNA of the CDR3: TGTGCCAGCCTACGGACAGGGAACACTGAAGCTTTCTTT.

Note on this clone: The limits of the CDR3 on the DNA are not certain, so only TCRdb's listed CDR3 is given. The V call is TRBV29-1, the J call TRBJ2-2; the table assigns TRBD2, which was not confirmed against the DNA. The germline V gene has CDR1 SQVTM and CDR2 ANQGSEA. The CDR3 has 17 residues if both end residues are counted. The CDR3 reads CSVEGTSGRFGAGELFF.

This chain joins TRBV27 and TRBJ1-2; TRBD1 matches 7 bases. Germline values: CDR1 MNHEY, CDR2 SMNVEV (reference sequence). J was trimmed by 4 bases and V by 6 bases; bases with no gene match: 11. There are 15 residues in the CDR3. CDR3 DNA sequence: TGTGCCAGCAGGGGGGGACAGACGGGAACCTATGGCTACACCTTC. Its translation is CASRGGQTGTYGYTF.

The chain couples TRBV7-2 to TRBJ1-1, with D uncertain. CDR3 length: 16 amino acids. Trimming took off 0 bases at V and 1 base at J, with 12 bases between the two ends. The germline CDR1 and CDR2 sequences are SGHTA and FQGNSA. The CDR3 loop reads CASSLATAFTNTEAFF. As DNA, the CDR3 is TGTGCCAGCAGCTTAGCCACAGCATTCACGAACACTGAAGCTTTCTTT.

CDR3 sequence (DNA): TGTGCCAGCAGCTTCATTGCGGGGCAGAGCTCCTACAATGAGCAGTTCTTC. It is translated as CASSFIAGQSSYNEQFF. The rearrangement joins TRBV7-2 to TRBJ2-1; D might be TRBD2 (6 bases). Trimming cost V 3 bases and J 0 bases, with 15 bases left between them. The CDR3 is 17 residues long. Germline CDR1 SGHTA, CDR2 FQGNSA.

This chain uses TRBV6-5 with TRBJ2-2; the D call may be TRBD1 or TRBD2 (5 bases each). CDR3 size: 14 residues. Germline V gene data show CDR1 as MNHEY and CDR2 as SVGAGI. The ends were cut back, 10 bases at V and 0 bases at J, with 12 bases in the middle. The CDR3 nucleotides read TGTGCCATCGGGGACGGGTCGAACACCGGGGAGCTGTTTTTT. It specifies CAIGDGSNTGELFF.

This sequence joins TRBV27 and TRBJ2-1; D tentatively reads TRBD1 or TRBD2 (5 bases each). CDR3 length: 13 amino acids. Trimming removed 7 bases at V and 5 bases at J, with 12 bases between. Germline CDR1 is MNHEY and CDR2 is SMNVEV (reference sequence). CDR3 in DNA: TGTGCCAGCACCCCGGGACCACACAATGAGCAGTTCTTC. This codes for CASTPGPHNEQFF.

This clone appeared once. The chain uses TRBV11-2 and TRBJ1-3; D call uncertain. The CDR3 loop spans 17 amino acids. Germline V lookup: CDR1 SGHAT, CDR2 FQNNGV. Trimming shortened V by 3 bases and J by 1 base, and 16 bases separated the two germline ends. The CDR3 nucleotides read TGTGCCAGCAGCTTGGGAAAGGGTTTGGTTTCTGGAAACACCATATATTTT. Translation gives CASSLGKGLVSGNTIYF.

The rearrangement uses TRBV4-1 and TRBJ1-1; D gene unclear. The germline V gene has CDR1 MGHRA and CDR2 YSYEKL. This CDR3 contains 15 residues. The ends were cut back, 1 base at V and 1 base at J, with 10 bases in the middle. The CDR3 coding sequence is TGCGCCAGCAGCCAAGGTCGGCTGGCGAACACTGAAGCTTTCTTT. This gives the protein CASSQGRLANTEAFF.

This clone was counted once. V is TRBV7-2 and J is TRBJ2-1, with 9 bases matching TRBD2. V trimming: 10 bases; J trimming: 8 bases; junction bases outside the gene matches: 12. CDR3 length: 14 amino acids. Germline loops: CDR1 SGHTA, CDR2 FQGNSA. The CDR3 spells CATRAGGTGYEQFF. For the CDR3, the DNA is TGTGCCACTCGTGCGGGAGGGACCGGGTATGAGCAGTTCTTC.

The gene calls are TRBV9 and TRBJ2-3, with a weak D call TRBD2 (5 bases). CDR1 and CDR2 (germline): SGDLS, YYNGEE. Between the trimmed V and J ends, which lost 0 bases and 1 base, there was a span of 12 bases. CDR3 length equals 16 residues. CDR3 sequence (DNA): TGTGCCAGCAGCGTAGAGGGCCTCGGGGGCACAGATACGCAGTATTTT. Translation gives CASSVEGLGGTDTQYF. Looking up the rest from reference TRBV9 and TRBJ2-3 gives the full variable domain: DSGVTQTPKHLITATGQRVTLRCSPRSGDLSVYWYQQSLDQGLQFLIQYYNGEERAKGNILERFSAQQFPDLHSELNLSSLELGDSALYFCASSVEGLGGTDTQYFGPGTRLTVL.

As for this clone: Other DNA sequences in this specimen translate into the identical CDR3. The chain carries TRBV6-4 and TRBJ2-1; 11 bases align to TRBD2. The germline CDR1 and CDR2 sequences are MRHNA and SNTAGT. The CDR3 extends over 15 amino acids. Unmatched junction bases numbered 2, after V lost 3 bases and J lost 4 bases. The CDR3 bases are TGTGCCAGCAGTGAGATAGCGGGAGGGTACAATGAGCAGTTCTTC. Its translation: CASSEIAGGYNEQFF.

This clone was seen just once. The rearrangement joins TRBV10-2 to TRBJ1-1; TRBD1 might be the D (5 bases). CDR3 length: 15 residues. The germline CDR1 and CDR2 sequences are WSHSY and SAAADI. The V gene lost 1 base and the J gene lost 0 bases, with 9 bases spanning the gap. The CDR3 loop is CASSEWSGMNTEAFF. The CDR3 coding sequence is TGCGCCAGCAGTGAGTGGTCAGGGATGAACACTGAAGCTTTCTTT.

This chain connects TRBV30 to TRBJ2-2, with D tentatively TRBD1 (6 bases). This CDR3 is 13 amino acids long. Trimming left V 7 bases short and J 4 bases short, with 13 bases between. CDR1 GTSNPN and CDR2 SVGIG come from the germline V gene (reference sequence). The CDR3 DNA sequence: TGTGCCTCAGAAGGGGGAATCACCGGGGAGCTGTTTTTT. Translation: CASEGGITGELFF.

V gene TRBV28 combines with J gene TRBJ2-3; D is unresolved. The CDR3 sequence is 13 residues long. Deletions cut 4 bases from V and 2 bases from J, with 7 bases between. CDR1 MDHEN and CDR2 SYDVKM come from the germline V gene. CDR3: CASSSRYTDTQYF. CDR3 bases: TGTGCCAGCAGTTCCCGCTACACAGATACGCAGTATTTT.

A single count supports this clone. The chain employs TRBV2 and TRBJ2-5; maybe TRBD1 (6 bases). The CDR3 has 15 residues. Trimming removed 6 bases at V and 2 bases at J, with 16 bases between. The V gene's germline CDR1 is SNHLY and CDR2 FYNNEI. CDR3 DNA: TGTGCCAGCAGCGCGGTTTTCGGACAGCAAGAGACCCAGTACTTC. Protein product: CASSAVFGQQETQYF. Variable domain in full (rest from reference TRBV2 and TRBJ2-5): EPEVTQTPSHQVTQMGQEVILRCVPISNHLYFYWYRQILGQKVEFLVSFYNNEISEKSEIFDDQFSVERPDGSNFTLKIRSTKLEDSAMYFCASSAVFGQQETQYFGPGTRLLVL.